This passage covers 18 T cell receptor beta chains from one sample sequenced in a study of early T cells in non-severe SARS-CoV-2 infection. In TCRdb, the 5' RACE reads were re-called with MiXCR into one record per CDR3 protein. The repertoire holds 85,000 to 95,000 distinct CDR3 sequences, with roughly 14% as singletons. Sequenced sample: whole blood. The receptors were sampled from an adult who was a healthcare worker with PCR-confirmed SARS-CoV-2 infection or an uninfected control (not recorded which).

J is TRBJ1-1 and V is TRBV11-1, with D tentatively TRBD1 (6 bases). The germline V gene has CDR1 SGHAT and CDR2 FQDESV (reference sequence). The CDR3 is 13 amino acids. V lost 5 bases to trimming and J lost 8 bases, with 15 bases between them. CDR3 nucleotides: TGTGCCAGCAGCCCGCTGGACAGCCCCGAAGCTTTCTTT. Protein product: CASSPLDSPEAFF.

This sequence joins TRBV12-3 or TRBV12-4 and TRBJ2-1; 14 bases agree with TRBD2. The CDR3 covers 17 residues. V lost 4 bases and J lost 8; bases outside the gene matches: 10. CDR3 bases: TGTGCCAGCAGTTCCGCACGACTAGCGGGGGGGCTAGATGAGCAGTTCTTC. Its translation is CASSSARLAGGLDEQFF.

This clonotype was detected only a few times. V usage is TRBV20-1 and J usage is TRBJ2-2; 8 bases map to TRBD2. The CDR3 is made up of 16 amino acids. The ends lost 3 bases at V and 2 bases at J; junction bases unmatched: 8. CDR1 is DFQATT and CDR2 is SNEGSKA in the germline V gene (reference sequence). The chain's CDR3 is CSASVAGRKNTGELFF. In DNA, the CDR3 is TGCAGTGCTAGTGTAGCGGGGAGGAAAAACACCGGGGAGCTGTTTTTT.

This clonotype appeared a few times. The CDR3 DNA follows: TGTGCCAGCAGCTTAGACGTCGGGGGTTATACGCAGTATTTT. This encodes CASSLDVGGYTQYF. The chain carries TRBV7-8 and TRBJ2-3, with a possible D match to TRBD2 (6 bases). CDR1 and CDR2 from the germline V gene are SGHVS and FQNEAQ. CDR3 size: 14 residues. V was shortened by 1 base and J by 7 bases, with 12 bases between the two germline ends.

This clonotype was observed many times. This chain links TRBV12-3 or TRBV12-4 with TRBJ1-2; 8 bases fit TRBD1. The CDR3 has 12 amino acids. Losses at the gene ends were 10 bases for V and 8 bases for J; bases not matched to a gene: 9. CDR3 protein: CATRQGLSGYTF. Written as DNA, the CDR3 is TGTGCCACCCGACAGGGGCTTAGCGGCTACACCTTC.

V gene TRBV7-9 combines with J gene TRBJ2-5; either TRBD1 or TRBD2 may fit D (6 bases each). V lost 8 bases, J lost 5 bases, and 24 bases lay in between. The CDR3 has 16 amino acids. The germline CDR1 and CDR2 sequences are SEHNR and FQNEAQ (reference sequence). The CDR3 DNA follows: TGTGCCAGCGCGGTAGATCTTTGGGGGGCAGGCGAGACCCAGTACTTC. Translation: CASAVDLWGAGETQYF.

The count of this clonotype is one. The chain carries TRBV20-1 and TRBJ2-3; 12 bases align to TRBD1. Trimming at V came to 1 base and at J to 1 base, leaving 0 bases not matched to a gene. The CDR3 spans 15 residues. Germline CDR1 reads DFQATT; CDR2 reads SNEGSKA (reference sequence). In nucleotides, the CDR3 is TGCAGTGCTAGAGGGGACAGGGGGCGCACAGATACGCAGTATTTT. This translates into CSARGDRGRTDTQYF.

This clonotype came up many times. The chain is built from TRBV9 and TRBJ2-3; weak D call: TRBD1 (6 bases). V dropped 7 bases and J dropped 4 bases, with 13 bases sitting between them. Germline loops: CDR1 SGDLS, CDR2 YYNGEE. The CDR3 covers 13 residues. The CDR3 DNA is TGTGCCAGCGGGGGCATTGGTTCAGATACGCAGTATTTT. It translates to CASGGIGSDTQYF.

The rearrangement joins TRBV29-1 to TRBJ2-2, with 13 bases matching TRBD2. V was clipped by 4 bases and J by 1 base; unmatched bases: 6. Germline V gives CDR1 SQVTM, CDR2 ANQGSEA. The length of the CDR3 is 17 residues. The CDR3 nucleotides are TGCAGCGTTGGAACGGGACTAGCGGGACTGAACACCGGGGAGCTGTTTTTT. The encoded protein is CSVGTGLAGLNTGELFF.

This clonotype has more than one count but fewer than ten. The CDR3 coding sequence is TGTGCCAGTAGAAGGGATTATAGCAATCAGCCCCAGCATTTT. The encoded protein is CASRRDYSNQPQHF. The genes are TRBV19 and TRBJ1-5; D call uncertain. The germline V and J ends were trimmed by 6 bases and 0 bases, with 9 bases remaining between them. The CDR3 covers 14 residues. The germline gives CDR1 LNHDA, CDR2 SQIVND (reference sequence).

This clonotype showed up many times. The chain couples TRBV19 to TRBJ2-1; 7 bases fit TRBD1. Germline trimming cut 8 bases from V and 9 bases from J; bases unmatched to any gene: 7. CDR1 is LNHDA and CDR2 is SQIVND in the germline V gene (reference sequence). The CDR3 runs 12 residues. The CDR3 loop reads CASDTGEGEQFF. As DNA, the CDR3 is TGTGCCAGTGATACAGGGGAAGGTGAGCAGTTCTTC.

Only a few counts were recorded for this clonotype. The rearrangement links TRBV11-2 to TRBJ1-1, with 7 positions matching TRBD1. The ends lost 5 bases at V and 8 bases at J; junction bases unmatched: 2. Germline-derived CDR1 and CDR2 are SGHAT and FQNNGV. The CDR3 extends over 11 amino acids. This CDR3 reads CASSMGQEAFF. The CDR3 DNA sequence: TGTGCCAGCAGCATGGGACAGGAAGCTTTCTTT.

This clonotype has at least ten counts. The genes are TRBV14 and TRBJ1-2; no firm D call. The CDR3 contains 17 residues. V was pared by 0 bases and J by 0 bases, with 14 bases between. Germline assignment: CDR1 SGHDN and CDR2 FVKESK. The CDR3 nucleotides are TGTGCCAGCAGCCAAGATCCTCCCCACAAATCTAACTATGGCTACACCTTC. It specifies CASSQDPPHKSNYGYTF.

The CDR3 here is CSAIGSSNNEQFF. CDR3 coding DNA: TGCAGTGCTATCGGTTCTTCGAACAATGAGCAGTTCTTC. This sequence joins TRBV20-1 and TRBJ2-1; D is unresolved. Germline V gene data show CDR1 as DFQATT and CDR2 as SNEGSKA (reference sequence). The V end was cut by 4 bases, the J end by 5 bases, with 12 bases between. The CDR3 spans 13 residues.

This clonotype has a handful of counts. This rearrangement joins TRBV12-5 to TRBJ1-2; D call uncertain. CDR1 and CDR2 (germline): LGHNT, FRNRAP. CDR3 size: 16 residues. V lost 0 bases and J 2 bases, leaving 13 bases between the germline ends. CDR3 sequence (DNA): TGTGCTAGTGGTTTGGTACTATCCGAGGGAAACTATGGCTACACCTTC. The encoded protein is CASGLVLSEGNYGYTF. Using reference TRBV12-5 and TRBJ1-2 for the parts outside the CDR3, the full variable domain is DARVTQTPRHKVTEMGQEVTMRCQPILGHNTVFWYRQTMMQGLELLAYFRNRAPLDDSGMPKDRFSAEMPDATLATLKIQPSEPRDSAVYFCASGLVLSEGNYGYTFGSGTRLTVV.

This clonotype was detected a few times. The J gene is TRBJ1-3, the V gene TRBV12-3 or TRBV12-4; D uncertain. The CDR3 runs 11 residues. Trimming stripped 1 base from V and 6 bases from J, with 1 base between. The CDR3 region has the DNA TGTGCCAGCAGTTTAGAAAACACCATATATTTT. Encoded protein: CASSLENTIYF.

Note on this clonotype: One end of the junction does not line up with germline, which may come from a read error. The chain uses TRBV12-3 or TRBV12-4 and TRBJ2-5; D gene ambiguous. This CDR3 has 14 amino acids. CDR3 loop: CVSSLTSGLETQYF. The CDR3 nucleotides read TGTGTCAGCAGTTTAACCAGTGGTCTTGAGACCCAGTACTTC.

This clonotype was detected only a few times. The CDR3 DNA sequence: TGTGCCTGGAGTGTATATATGGGTCTTGGAGAAAAACTGTTTTTT. This sequence encodes CAWSVYMGLGEKLFF. V and J are TRBV30 and TRBJ1-4; D gene unclear. CDR3 length equals 15 residues. In germline, CDR1 is GTSNPN, CDR2 SVGIG (reference sequence). V was pared by 0 bases and J by 8 bases, with 16 bases between.